This T cell receptor beta chain appears in the sequencing data of a study of T cells after yellow fever vaccination. Findings and limits, study-wide: Primary-vaccination clones mostly resurfaced post-booster (approximately 96% CD4, roughly 87% CD8).

5'RACE template switching added a universal primer site and UMIs to TCR cDNA. TCRdb reprocessed the 5' RACE reads via MiXCR and lists one record per CDR3 protein. Found here are 250,000 to 400,000 distinct CDR3 sequences, over 4% of them singletons; the top ten hold around 23%. V was shortened by 5 bases and J by 6 bases, with 14 bases between the two germline ends. CDR1 is SGHTA, CDR2 FQGNSA, per germline. The CDR3 is made up of 13 amino acids. This clonotype was picked up many times. Antigen specificity is unknown. Sequencing used PBMCs, obtained 5 days after the yellow fever booster vaccination. The chain employs TRBV7-2 and TRBJ2-7; D is ambiguous. The receptor's source is a man between 18 and 29 years old who received the YFV17D yellow fever vaccine. The CDR3 DNA reads as TGTGCCAGCAGCCCCGACGGTCCGGTCGAGCAGTACTTC. It is translated as CASSPDGPVEQYF.